The 9 T cell receptor beta chains below all came from one sample that was sequenced in a study of Graves' ophthalmopathy and Graves' hyperthyroidism. Transcripts of RNA were the source for amplifying TCR beta CDR3 regions. HTBI primers were employed in first-round RT-PCR, then a second-round multiplex PCR followed. TCRdb itself ran the multiplex PCR reads through MiXCR, one entry per CDR3 protein. The data contain around 400,000 distinct CDR3 sequences, 21% of them singletons. The sample comprised peripheral blood. These receptors originate from a woman in her late teens or twenties with stable Graves' hyperthyroidism.

This clonotype was detected ten times or more. The V call is TRBV7-8, the J call TRBJ2-5; 12 bases line up with TRBD2. The germline CDR1 and CDR2 sequences are SGHVS and FQNEAQ. V lost 4 bases, J lost 3 bases, and 9 bases stayed unmatched. The CDR3 loop spans 17 amino acids. The CDR3 protein is CASSSGLAGQWKETQYF. The CDR3 DNA sequence: TGTGCCAGCAGCTCAGGACTAGCGGGACAATGGAAAGAGACCCAGTACTTC.

This clonotype came up a few times. This rearrangement joins TRBV18 to TRBJ2-6, with D maybe TRBD1 (6 bases). Trimming took off 3 bases at V and 0 bases at J, with 12 bases between the two ends. This CDR3 has 17 residues. CDR1 and CDR2 from the germline V gene are KGHSH and LQKENI. This CDR3 is CASSPQTGISGANVLTF. Here the CDR3 DNA reads TGTGCCAGCTCACCGCAGACAGGTATCTCTGGGGCCAACGTCCTGACTTTC.

This clonotype was observed many times. The J gene is TRBJ2-7, the V gene TRBV25-1; TRBD1 matches 7 bases. The ends lost 4 bases at V and 3 bases at J; junction bases unmatched: 12. This CDR3 has 16 amino acids. Germline-derived CDR1 and CDR2 are MGHDK and SYGVNS. The CDR3, as DNA: TGTGCCAGCAGTGCTGGTAAAGGACAGGCATACTACGAGCAGTACTTC. Its protein is CASSAGKGQAYYEQYF.

This clonotype was observed a single time. The chain is built from TRBV30 and TRBJ2-5; 15 nucleotides match TRBD2. Germline CDR1 and CDR2: GTSNPN and SVGIG (reference sequence). This CDR3 spans 16 amino acids. V shed 1 base and J 5 bases; nucleotides not matched to a gene: 5. CDR3 sequence (DNA): TGTGCCTGGAGTGGGACTAGCGGGGGGGCATGGGAGACCCAGTACTTC. Translating gives CAWSGTSGGAWETQYF.

This clonotype was recorded once. The chain carries TRBV12-3 or TRBV12-4 and TRBJ1-1; the match to TRBD1 covers 10 bases. With V trimmed by 6 bases and J by 2 bases, 3 bases remained unmatched. There are 14 residues in the CDR3. This CDR3 reads CASSGTGENTEAFF. In DNA, the CDR3 is TGTGCCAGCAGCGGGACAGGGGAAAACACTGAAGCTTTCTTT.

Ten or more counts support this clonotype. The chain recombines TRBV7-8 with TRBJ2-7; D is possibly TRBD1 (6 bases). V was clipped by 5 bases and J by 0 bases, with 11 bases between them. The V gene's germline CDR1 is SGHVS and CDR2 FQNEAQ. There are 14 residues in the CDR3. CDR3 sequence (DNA): TGTGCCAGCAGCCAGAGACAGGACTCCTACGAGCAGTACTTC. It encodes CASSQRQDSYEQYF.

The chain uses TRBV6-4 and TRBJ2-7; 12 bases map to TRBD2. This CDR3 contains 18 residues. Losses at the gene ends were 5 bases for V and 2 bases for J; bases not matched to a gene: 13. In germline, CDR1 is MRHNA, CDR2 SNTAGT. The CDR3 DNA reads TGTGCCAGCAGTCGACTAGCGGGGGTGGAGAGTACTACCTACGAGCAGTACTTC. Translated: CASSRLAGVESTTYEQYF.

This clonotype appeared a single time. J is TRBJ2-7 and V is TRBV5-1; 7 positions agree with TRBD1. The V gene's germline CDR1 is SGHRS and CDR2 YFSETQ. The CDR3 extends over 15 amino acids. V trimming: 4 bases; J trimming: 3 bases; junction bases outside the gene matches: 10. The chain's CDR3 is CASSDLYGTDYEQYF. DNA of the CDR3: TGCGCCAGCAGCGACTTGTATGGGACAGACTACGAGCAGTACTTC.

This clonotype was seen repeatedly, ten times or more. The CDR3 DNA reads as TGTGCCAGCAGCTCGGGACTAGCGGAGAGCCGGGCCCACGAGCAGTACTTC. Protein sequence: CASSSGLAESRAHEQYF. The genes are TRBV11-2 and TRBJ2-7; TRBD2 agrees at 11 bases. V shed 4 bases, J shed 5 bases, and the junction held 13 bases outside the gene matches. Germline V gives CDR1 SGHAT, CDR2 FQNNGV. This CDR3 contains 17 residues.